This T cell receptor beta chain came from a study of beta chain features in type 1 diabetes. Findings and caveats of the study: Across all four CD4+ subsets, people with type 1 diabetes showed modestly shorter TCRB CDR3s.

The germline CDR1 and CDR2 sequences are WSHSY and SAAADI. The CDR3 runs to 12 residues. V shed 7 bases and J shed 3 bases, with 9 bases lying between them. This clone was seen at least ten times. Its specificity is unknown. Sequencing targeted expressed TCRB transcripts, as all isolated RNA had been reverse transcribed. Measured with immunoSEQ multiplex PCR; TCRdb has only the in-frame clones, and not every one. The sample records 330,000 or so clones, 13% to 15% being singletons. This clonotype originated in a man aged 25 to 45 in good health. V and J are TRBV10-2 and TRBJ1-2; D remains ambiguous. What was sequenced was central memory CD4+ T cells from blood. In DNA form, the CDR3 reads TGCGCCAGCAAGAGGGATGACTATGGCTACACCTTC. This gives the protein CASKRDDYGYTF.